Below, 3 T cell receptor beta chains from the same sample are listed, as sequenced in a study of blood T cell repertoires in COVID-19. The assay was immunoSEQ multiplex PCR, and TCRdb's table has in-frame clones only and misses some. Among some 350,000 clones listed, more than 70% were seen once. The sample consisted of peripheral blood. Receptors originate from a woman aged 25 to 45 with COVID-19, enrolled during active disease.

The J gene is TRBJ2-7, the V gene TRBV21-1; the table's D gene call, TRBD1, was not cross checked with the DNA. TRBV21-1 is a pseudogene locus. This CDR3 is 13 amino acids long. The DNA of the CDR3 is TGTGCCAGCAGCAAAGGTGGGGGCCACGAGCAGTACGTC. It encodes CASSKGGGHEQYV.

V usage is TRBV11-3 and J usage is TRBJ2-3; 7 nucleotides align to TRBD2. V was pared by 1 base and J by 9 bases, with 10 bases of the junction left unmatched. Germline V gene data show CDR1 as SGHNT and CDR2 as YENEEA. The CDR3 spans 15 residues. CDR3 in DNA: TGTGCCAGCAGCTTAGTTTGGGAGGGGAGAGGGACGCAGTATTTT. Encoded protein: CASSLVWEGRGTQYF.

The V call is TRBV10-3, the J call TRBJ1-1, with TRBD1 identical over 8 bases. Germline CDR1 reads ENHRY; CDR2 reads SYGVKD. V gave up 7 bases and J gave up 1 base; unmatched junction bases: 5. The CDR3 length is 14 residues. The CDR3 nucleotides read TGTGCCATCAAAGGGCAGGGGGCGAACACTGAAGCTTTCTTT. Encoded protein: CAIKGQGANTEAFF.